What follows are 4 T cell receptor beta chains derived from one specimen sequenced in a study of OX40 agonist ivuxolimab in advanced cancers. Measured with immunoSEQ multiplex PCR; TCRdb has only the in-frame clones, and not every one. This sample has 15,000 to 25,000 clones; about three quarters occur once, and the top ten carry about 13%. The source was CD4+ or CD8+ T cells sorted from blood, collected in a trial of the OX40 agonist ivuxolimab. The source is an adult with an advanced solid tumor such as melanoma, head and neck, liver or kidney cancer.

This clone was recorded once. The rearrangement joins TRBV4-1 to TRBJ2-1, with D possibly TRBD2 on 5 matching bases. Per the germline V gene, CDR1 is MGHRA and CDR2 is YSYEKL. The CDR3 covers 17 residues. V gave up 0 bases and J gave up 3 bases, with 15 bases separating them. The CDR3 here is CASSQEEGLPFYNEQFF. DNA for the CDR3: TGCGCCAGCAGCCAAGAAGAGGGTCTACCATTCTACAATGAGCAGTTCTTC.

In its sample, this clone is medium-sized. The rearrangement joins TRBV4-2 to TRBJ2-3, with D perhaps TRBD2 (7 bases). The V end lost 0 bases, the J end lost 4 bases, and 14 bases lay between the germline ends. This CDR3 comprises 16 residues. Germline V gene lookup returns CDR1 LGHNA and CDR2 YNFKEQ. This CDR3 reads CASSQEDGGGPDTQYF. For the CDR3, the DNA is TGTGCCAGCAGCCAAGAGGATGGGGGGGGGCCAGATACGCAGTATTTT.

The V gene is TRBV25-1, the J gene TRBJ1-2; D unclear. This CDR3 is built from 15 residues. In germline, CDR1 is MGHDK, CDR2 SYGVNS. Trimming pared 5 bases from V and 2 bases from J, leaving 15 bases between. The CDR3 DNA is TGTGCCAGCAGTCTATCTGCAGACATAAACTATGGCTACACCTTC. Translation: CASSLSADINYGYTF.

This rearrangement joins TRBV5-8 to TRBJ2-7; TRBD2 is a possible D gene (5 bases). The CDR3 spans 15 residues. CDR1 is SGHTS, CDR2 YDEGEE, per germline. The V end was cut by 0 bases, the J end by 0 bases, with 10 bases between. The chain's CDR3 is CASSLEDSLSYEQYF. The CDR3 DNA sequence: TGTGCCAGCAGCTTGGAGGACTCCCTCTCCTACGAGCAGTACTTC.